This is a list of T cell receptor beta chains from one sample in a study of identical twins. TCRdb independently ran MiXCR on the 5' RACE reads; one entry per CDR3 protein. Of about 250,000 distinct CDR3 sequences listed, about 14% are singletons. Material: memory (CD45RO+) T cells sorted from blood. The receptors shown here come from a woman aged 18 to 35 in good health. Both conserved end residues are part of each CDR3. A D gene is named only where the DNA matches it firmly. Size tells how often a clone was seen (once, few, many) or the class of an expanded clone, and some rows leave it out.

J	size	V	D	DNA	CDR3
TRBJ1-6	few	TRBV6-1	NA	TGTGCCAGCAGCCCGGGGGCGCCCCGTAATTCACCCCTCCACTTT	CASSPGAPRNSPLHF
TRBJ2-7	few	TRBV7-8	NA	TGTGCCAGCAGCTCGACTAGAGATTTAGAGCAGTACTTC	CASSSTRDLEQYF
TRBJ1-1	NA	TRBV28	NA	TGTGCCAGCAGCCCTAGTCCAGGGAGGGCTTTCTTT	CASSPSPGRAFF
TRBJ1-4	few	TRBV18	NA	TGTGCCAGCTCACCACGGCCTGGGACGGGGGAAGAAAAACTGTTTTTT	CASSPRPGTGEEKLFF
TRBJ2-7	few	TRBV6-5	NA	TGTGCCAGCAGTTCCTTATATAACGAGCAGTACTTC	CASSSLYNEQYF
TRBJ1-2	few	TRBV5-1	NA	TGCGCCAGCAGCTTGGGGGGACGGACGTCTATGGGCTACACCTTC	CASSLGGRTSMGYTF
TRBJ1-1	NA	TRBV6-5	NA	TGTGCCAGCAGATATCGACAGGCGTACACTGAAGCTTTCTTT	CASRYRQAYTEAFF
TRBJ1-1	few	TRBV5-6	NA	TGTGCCAGCAGCTTGGGTCCCCCTCGGGGGGACACTGAAGCTTTCTTT	CASSLGPPRGDTEAFF
TRBJ1-1	few	TRBV12-5	TRBD1	TGTGCTAGTGGTTTGACTCGACAGGGAAACACTGAAGCTTTCTTT	CASGLTRQGNTEAFF
TRBJ2-3	NA	TRBV7-9	TRBD2	TGTGCCAGCAGCGCACTAGCGGGAGGGATCAGCACAGATACGCAGTATTTT	CASSALAGGISTDTQYF
TRBJ2-1	NA	TRBV6-1	TRBD1	TGTGCCAGCTGGCATGGGACAGGGGTACGCAATGAGCAGTTCTTC	CASWHGTGVRNEQFF
TRBJ2-3	NA	TRBV27	NA	TGTGCCAGCAGTTTATCCGGGACCGGGACGATTGATACGCAGTATTTT	CASSLSGTGTIDTQYF
TRBJ1-1	NA	TRBV6-2/TRBV6-3	NA	TGTGCCAGCAGTTACAGGGGTCCTATGAACACTGAAGCTTTCTTT	CASSYRGPMNTEAFF
TRBJ1-1	few	TRBV7-6	NA	TGTGCCAGCAGCTCCCGACAGAGTATGACTGAAGCTTTCTTT	CASSSRQSMTEAFF
TRBJ1-2	few	TRBV11-2	NA	TGTGCCACCCTCCCGCGTGGCTACACCTTC	CATLPRGYTF